This T cell receptor beta chain was recovered during a study of shared clonotypes between healthy human individuals. Regarding the study as a whole: It was the non-shared clonotypes that had lower generation probabilities than clonotypes shared by all four donors.

Trimming pared 2 bases from V and 0 bases from J, leaving 7 bases between. Germline V gene sequence: CDR1 SGHRS, CDR2 YFSETQ. The CDR3 has 14 residues. Produced via immunoSEQ multiplex PCR; TCRdb's table is partial and in-frame only. Of more than 2,000,000 clones listed, around nine tenths were seen once; the top ten hold over 0.12%. On this clone itself: What it binds is not known. Other DNA sequences in this sample translate to the same CDR3.

The rearrangement uses TRBV5-1 and TRBJ2-3, with D maybe TRBD1 (6 bases). The source is a man aged 18 to 30 in good health. The specimen sequenced was naive CD4+ T cells sorted from blood. Subset: CD45RA+ positively selected. The CDR3 protein is CASSLGQSTDTQYF. The CDR3, as DNA: TGCGCCAGCAGCTTAGGACAGAGCACAGATACGCAGTATTTT.